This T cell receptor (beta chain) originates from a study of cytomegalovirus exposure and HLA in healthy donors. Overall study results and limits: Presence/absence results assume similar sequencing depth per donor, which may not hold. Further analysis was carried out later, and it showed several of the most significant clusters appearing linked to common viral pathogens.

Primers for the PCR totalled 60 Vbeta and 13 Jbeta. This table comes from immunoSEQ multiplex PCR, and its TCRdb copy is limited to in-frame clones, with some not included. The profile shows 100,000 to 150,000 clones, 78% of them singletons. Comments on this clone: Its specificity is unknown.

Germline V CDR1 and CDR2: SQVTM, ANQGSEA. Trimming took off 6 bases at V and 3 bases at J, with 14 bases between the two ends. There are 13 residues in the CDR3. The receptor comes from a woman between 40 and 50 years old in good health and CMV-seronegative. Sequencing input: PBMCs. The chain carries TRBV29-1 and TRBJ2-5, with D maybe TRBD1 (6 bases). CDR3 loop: CSVRATGKETQYF. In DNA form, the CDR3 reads TGCAGCGTGAGAGCCACAGGGAAAGAGACCCAGTACTTC.